The 3 T cell receptor beta chains below all came from one sample that was sequenced in a study of control samples from healthy donors and cancer patients. Produced via immunoSEQ multiplex PCR; TCRdb's table is partial and in-frame only. The table records approximately 180,000 clones, approximately 94% of them present only once. The sequenced sample consisted of blood. The source is a young woman in good health.

This clone came up once. The chain joins TRBV29-1 to TRBJ2-7, with D possibly matching TRBD2 (6 bases). With 0 bases removed from V and 2 bases from J, the gap between germline ends came to 26 bases. The germline CDR1 and CDR2 sequences are SQVTM and ANQGSEA. The CDR3 runs 19 residues. The CDR3 here is CSVEDMPGSSTGEPYEQYF. CDR3 nucleotide sequence: TGCAGCGTTGAAGATATGCCCGGGTCATCCACGGGGGAGCCCTACGAGCAGTACTTC.

The chain carries TRBV6-2 or TRBV6-3 and TRBJ2-1; either TRBD1 or TRBD2 may fit D (5 bases each). Germline V gene lookup returns CDR1 MNHEY and CDR2 SVGEGT. CDR3 length: 11 amino acids. The germline V and J ends were trimmed by 4 bases and 9 bases, with 7 bases remaining between them. CDR3: CASSFGGEQFF. In DNA form, the CDR3 reads TGTGCCAGCAGTTTTGGGGGTGAGCAGTTCTTC.

The chain uses TRBV5-4 and TRBJ2-5, with 7 nucleotides matching TRBD2. V was clipped by 1 base and J by 4 bases; unmatched bases: 7. The germline CDR1 and CDR2 sequences are SGHNT and YYREEE (reference sequence). The CDR3 has 15 amino acids. CDR3 DNA sequence: TGTGCCAGCAGCTTGACGGGAGGCCCAAGAGAGACCCAGTACTTC. Amino acid sequence: CASSLTGGPRETQYF.